This T cell receptor (beta chain) was recorded in a study of regulatory T cells in long-lasting Graves disease. Study-level findings and limits: Persistent cases of Graves' showed reduced TCR diversity relative to newly diagnosed patients. Persistent disease was characterized by preferential usage of TRBV28, TRBJ1-2 and TRBJ2-5.

The CDR3 spans 16 residues. Germline V gene lookup returns CDR1 GTSNPN and CDR2 SVGIG (reference sequence). V gave up 5 bases and J gave up 0 bases; unmatched junction bases: 3. The time point denotes: newly diagnosed GD, antithyroid drugs for less than 3 months. The TCR library used RNA extracted from PBMCs. The TCR beta library used iRepertoire HTBI primers with Arm-PCR amplification of CDR3. TCRdb passed the multiplex PCR reads through MiXCR, listing each CDR3 protein once. The sample contains about 210,000 distinct CDR3 sequences, around 20% of which appear only once. This clonotype came up many times. The antigen is unknown. These data were likewise used in another study, on T cells in Graves' hyperthyroidism and ophthalmopathy. That paper states: Each diagnosis drew on symptoms, thyroxine, TRAb, thyroid ultrasound and orbital computed tomography findings. A first-round RT-PCR of the TCR CDR3 used the HTBI primer set.

V gene TRBV30 combines with J gene TRBJ2-6; TRBD2 matches 11 bases. Specimen: peripheral blood mononuclear cells (PBMCs), collected at new diagnosis, from a patient treated with antithyroid drugs. This TCR came from a young woman with Graves disease. The CDR3 loop is CAWSTSGVSGANVLTF. In nucleotides, the CDR3 is TGTGCCTGGTCGACTAGCGGGGTCTCTGGGGCCAACGTCCTGACTTTC.